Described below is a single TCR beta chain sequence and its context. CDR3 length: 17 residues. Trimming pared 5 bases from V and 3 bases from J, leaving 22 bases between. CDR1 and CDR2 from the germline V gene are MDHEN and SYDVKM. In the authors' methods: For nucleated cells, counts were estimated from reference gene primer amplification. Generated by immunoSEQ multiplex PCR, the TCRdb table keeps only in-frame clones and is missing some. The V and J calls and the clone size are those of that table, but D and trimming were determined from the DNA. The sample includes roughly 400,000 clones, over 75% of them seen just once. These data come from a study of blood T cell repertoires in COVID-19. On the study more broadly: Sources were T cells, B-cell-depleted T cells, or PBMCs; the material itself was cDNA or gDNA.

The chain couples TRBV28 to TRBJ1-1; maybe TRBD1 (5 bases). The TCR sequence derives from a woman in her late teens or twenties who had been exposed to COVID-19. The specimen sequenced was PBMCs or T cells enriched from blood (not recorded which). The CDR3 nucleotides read TGTGCCAGCAGTCCCCGTAGGGGACTCCAGAGGTACACTGAAGCTTTCTTT. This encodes CASSPRRGLQRYTEAFF.